These 25 T cell receptor beta chains were sequenced from one sample in a study of technical replicates of blood from several donors. Only in-frame clones appear in the TCRdb table, and some are missing; sequencing was by immunoSEQ multiplex PCR. The sample contains almost 90,000 clones, 85% to 95% of which appear only once. Sequencing was carried out using T cells isolated from PBMCs. The source is a human donor in good health.

The chain recombines TRBV7-8 with TRBJ1-1; D is uncertain. V was shortened by 5 bases and J by 5 bases, with 15 bases between the two germline ends. There are 14 residues in the CDR3. CDR1 and CDR2 (germline): SGHVS, FQNEAQ. CDR3 sequence (DNA): TGTGCCAGCAGCCTCCTGGCGGGTCCTACTGAAGCTTTCTTT. Translation: CASSLLAGPTEAFF.

J is TRBJ2-5 and V is TRBV19; 8 positions match TRBD2. Unmatched junction bases numbered 8, after V lost 6 bases and J lost 5 bases. Germline V gene lookup returns CDR1 LNHDA and CDR2 SQIVND (reference sequence). This CDR3 region has 14 residues. The CDR3 region is CASRSGSFGETQYF. The CDR3 DNA reads TGTGCCAGTAGGAGCGGGAGCTTTGGGGAGACCCAGTACTTC.

The rearrangement links TRBV6-1 to TRBJ2-4; 7 bases fit TRBD2. The ends lost 2 bases at V and 7 bases at J; junction bases unmatched: 17. The germline V gene has CDR1 MNHNS and CDR2 SASEGT. This CDR3 is 18 amino acids long. The DNA for the CDR3 is TGTGCCAGCAGTGAACGGGTGGTCGGGAGGAGCGTGGCGAACATTCAGTACTTC. This gives the protein CASSERVVGRSVANIQYF.

The CDR3 DNA reads TGTGCCAGTAGTATGGTCGGGGGTCAAGAGACCCAGTACTTC. Encoded protein: CASSMVGGQETQYF. The J gene is TRBJ2-5, the V gene TRBV19; D might be TRBD2 (6 bases). V was pared by 3 bases and J by 2 bases, with 10 bases between. Germline values: CDR1 LNHDA, CDR2 SQIVND (reference sequence). The CDR3 covers 14 residues.

V is TRBV29-1 and J is TRBJ1-5, with D tentatively TRBD1 (5 bases). This CDR3 is built from 13 residues. V was trimmed by 6 bases and J by 5 bases, leaving 14 bases between them. CDR1 and CDR2 from the germline V gene are SQVTM and ANQGSEA. In DNA, the CDR3 is TGCAGCGTCGGGACGGGAGTTCATCAGCCCCAGCATTTT. Amino acid sequence: CSVGTGVHQPQHF.

The rearrangement links TRBV25-1 to TRBJ1-2, with no clear D. The CDR3 is 15 residues long. Germline CDR1 and CDR2: MGHDK and SYGVNS. V was cut by 4 bases and J by 4 bases, with 16 bases left in between. The chain's CDR3 is CASSGVRGGSYGYTF. The DNA of the CDR3 is TGTGCCAGCAGTGGTGTTCGAGGAGGGAGCTATGGCTACACCTTC.

The chain combines TRBV4-3 with TRBJ1-5, with TRBD1 as a possible D gene (6 bases). Germline assignment: CDR1 LGHNA and CDR2 YSLEER. The CDR3 is 17 amino acids. V dropped 0 bases and J dropped 0 bases, with 12 bases sitting between them. For the CDR3, the DNA is TGCGCCAGCAGCCAAGATGCAGGGGCTAATAGCAATCAGCCCCAGCATTTT. This translates into CASSQDAGANSNQPQHF.

J is TRBJ2-7 and V is TRBV28; 8 bases are shared with TRBD1. The ends lost 1 base at V and 5 bases at J; junction bases unmatched: 7. CDR3 length: 15 residues. Germline V lookup: CDR1 MDHEN, CDR2 SYDVKM. CDR3 DNA: TGTGCCAGCAGTTTATACGGGACAGGAAACCACGAGCAGTACTTC. Its protein product is CASSLYGTGNHEQYF.

The chain employs TRBV14 and TRBJ2-1; perhaps TRBD2 as D (6 bases). This CDR3 region has 15 residues. Germline CDR1 SGHDN, CDR2 FVKESK. V was shortened by 1 base and J by 0 bases, with 7 bases between the two germline ends. DNA for the CDR3: TGTGCCAGCAGCCAAGCGGGAGCCTCCTACAATGAGCAGTTCTTC. Residues: CASSQAGASYNEQFF.

This chain links TRBV9 with TRBJ1-2; D call uncertain. Per the germline V gene, CDR1 is SGDLS and CDR2 is YYNGEE. CDR3 length: 16 amino acids. Trimming pared 0 bases from V and 4 bases from J, leaving 16 bases between. The CDR3 DNA is TGTGCCAGCAGCGTAGAAGGGAGGCTATACGGCTATGGCTACACCTTC. Its translation is CASSVEGRLYGYGYTF.

The chain couples TRBV5-6 to TRBJ1-1; D is perhaps TRBD1 (5 bases). V shed 3 bases and J shed 4 bases, with 19 bases lying between them. In germline, CDR1 is SGHDT, CDR2 YYEEEE. CDR3 length: 16 residues. The CDR3 here is CASSSFRVTVGTEAFF. CDR3 coding DNA: TGTGCCAGCAGCTCCTTCAGGGTAACAGTTGGCACTGAAGCTTTCTTT.

The gene calls are TRBV5-6 and TRBJ2-2, with 14 bases identical to TRBD2. J gave up 6 bases and V 0 bases, and 7 bases lay outside the gene matches. Germline V gene lookup returns CDR1 SGHDT and CDR2 YYEEEE. This CDR3 has 18 amino acids. The CDR3 protein is CASSLAGTSGRWAGELFF. CDR3 nucleotide sequence: TGTGCCAGCAGCTTGGCCGGGACTAGCGGGAGATGGGCCGGGGAGCTGTTTTTT.

The table lists this clone with a count of one. V is TRBV27 and J is TRBJ1-5; 8 nucleotides match TRBD1. In germline, CDR1 is MNHEY, CDR2 SMNVEV (reference sequence). V lost 4 bases to trimming and J lost 1 base; unmatched junction nucleotides: 18. The CDR3 extends over 20 amino acids. The CDR3 loop reads CASSSSPGQASFLSNQPQHF. The CDR3 DNA reads as TGTGCCAGCAGTTCTTCCCCGGGACAGGCCTCCTTCTTAAGCAATCAGCCCCAGCATTTT.

The chain carries TRBV19 and TRBJ1-2; TRBD1 matches 7 bases. V gave up 0 bases and J gave up 5 bases; unmatched junction bases: 6. This CDR3 spans 15 amino acids. Looked up from germline, CDR1 is LNHDA and CDR2 is SQIVND (reference sequence). The CDR3 nucleotides are TGTGCCAGTAGTATAGACCGGGACAGCTTTTATGGCTACACCTTC. Amino acid sequence: CASSIDRDSFYGYTF.

The chain uses TRBV10-2 and TRBJ2-7, with 8 nucleotides matching TRBD1. This CDR3 has 15 amino acids. With 5 bases clipped from V and 1 base from J, the junction kept 7 bases outside the gene matches. The germline V gene has CDR1 WSHSY and CDR2 SAAADI. The CDR3 region has the DNA TGCGCCAGCAGTTCGAGGACAGGGCAATCCTACGAGCAGTACTTC. It encodes CASSSRTGQSYEQYF.

J is TRBJ2-7 and V is TRBV28; D uncertain. The V end was cut by 2 bases, the J end by 4 bases, with 12 bases between. The germline V gene encodes CDR1 MDHEN and CDR2 SYDVKM. The CDR3 runs to 14 residues. This CDR3 is CASSLGSLIYEQYF. The CDR3 nucleotides read TGTGCCAGCAGTTTAGGTTCACTAATATACGAGCAGTACTTC.

With regard to this clone: It is unclear where the CDR3 begins or ends on the DNA, so no DNA is shown, and the CDR3 is as TCRdb lists it. The rearrangement links TRBV11-2 to TRBJ1-5. A total of 13 residues make up the CDR3, ends included. CDR1 and CDR2 from the germline V gene are SGHAT and FQNNGV. This CDR3 reads CASGGTSGQPQHF.

This rearrangement joins TRBV28 to TRBJ2-5, with TRBD2 matching 7 bases. Per germline, CDR1 MDHEN and CDR2 SYDVKM. J was trimmed by 5 bases and V by 3 bases; bases with no gene match: 0. The CDR3 sequence is 12 residues long. CDR3 nucleotide sequence: TGTGCCAGCAGTTTGCGGGGGGAGACCCAGTACTTC. It is translated as CASSLRGETQYF.

The gene calls are TRBV18 and TRBJ2-7, with 9 positions matching TRBD2. This CDR3 is 15 amino acids long. CDR1 is KGHSH and CDR2 is LQKENI in the germline V gene. The trim removed 6 bases at V and 6 bases at J, leaving 12 bases unmatched. CDR3: CASSRASGMLVEQYF. Here the CDR3 DNA reads TGTGCCAGCTCCCGGGCTAGCGGGATGTTGGTCGAGCAGTACTTC.

The chain links TRBV27 to TRBJ1-5; D ambiguous. This CDR3 comprises 14 residues. Per germline, CDR1 MNHEY and CDR2 SMNVEV (reference sequence). Trimming removed 7 bases from V and 0 bases from J, with 10 bases in between. CDR3 amino acids: CASKPAGSNQPQHF. DNA for the CDR3: TGTGCCAGCAAGCCGGCGGGTAGCAATCAGCCCCAGCATTTT.

This clone occurred once. This chain connects TRBV9 to TRBJ2-4, with D perhaps matching TRBD2 (7 bases). Trimming removed 3 bases from V and 6 bases from J, with 13 bases in between. The CDR3 consists of 14 residues. CDR1 is SGDLS, CDR2 YYNGEE, per germline. The CDR3, as DNA: TGTGCCAGCAGCGAGGGGGGGGCTGGAAACATTCAGTACTTC. Protein: CASSEGGAGNIQYF.

The rearrangement links TRBV30 to TRBJ2-7, with 11 bases aligning to TRBD2. Trimming removed 5 bases from V and 12 bases from J; junction bases left unmatched: 12. Looked up from germline, CDR1 is GTSNPN and CDR2 is SVGIG (reference sequence). The CDR3 is 13 amino acids. Here the CDR3 reads CAWGTSGGHAAYF. The CDR3 bases are TGTGCCTGGGGGACTAGCGGAGGTCACGCGGCGTACTTC.

This clone was counted a single time. This chain uses TRBV9 with TRBJ2-7, with D possibly TRBD2 on 6 matching bases. Germline CDR1 SGDLS, CDR2 YYNGEE. V lost 4 bases and J lost 7, with 21 bases in between. This CDR3 region has 15 residues. CDR3 in DNA: TGTGCCAGCAGCCGAGAGACTAGTTACCCCGTTGAGCAGTACTTC. Its translation is CASSRETSYPVEQYF. The full variable domain, completed using reference TRBV9 and TRBJ2-7, is DSGVTQTPKHLITATGQRVTLRCSPRSGDLSVYWYQQSLDQGLQFLIQYYNGEERAKGNILERFSAQQFPDLHSELNLSSLELGDSALYFCASSRETSYPVEQYFGPGTRLTVT.

The V and J genes are TRBV5-1 and TRBJ1-2; 11 bases are shared with TRBD1. This CDR3 spans 18 amino acids. Germline V gene sequence: CDR1 SGHRS, CDR2 YFSETQ. V shed 4 bases and J 4 bases; nucleotides not matched to a gene: 15. CDR3 in amino acids: CASSPRDPGQGVIYGYTF. In DNA form, the CDR3 reads TGCGCCAGCAGCCCAAGAGACCCGGGACAGGGGGTAATCTATGGCTACACCTTC. The full variable domain, in which reference TRBV5-1 and TRBJ1-2 provide the parts outside the CDR3, is KAGVTQTPRYLIKTRGQQVTLSCSPISGHRSVSWYQQTPGQGLQFLFEYFSETQRNKGNFPGRFSGRQFSNSRSEMNVSTLELGDSALYLCASSPRDPGQGVIYGYTFGSGTRLTVV.

This clone was seen a single time. The J gene is TRBJ1-1, the V gene TRBV21-1. TRBV21-1 is recorded as a pseudogene. The CDR3 runs to 14 residues. In nucleotides, the CDR3 is TGTGCCAGCCCTCCGACTGTCCTGACTCCTGAAGCTTTCTTT. Its translation is CASPPTVLTPEAFF.